This TCR beta chain was identified in a study of T cell responses to AZD1222 COVID-19 vaccine. Study outcomes and limitations: Clonal diversity was possibly underestimated; the donors were predominantly white British and more often female. Of spike-specific TCRs, nearly half reportedly target regions left unmutated in variants. Spike-specific TCR breadth and depth went up after people got two AZD1222 doses. Dominant CD4 TCR responses targeted spike regions 160-218 and 743-854.

The CDR3 covers 16 residues. V gave up 0 bases and J gave up 6 bases; unmatched junction bases: 7. Per germline, CDR1 SGHRS and CDR2 YFSETQ. TCRdb's copy holds only in-frame clones and misses some; the assay was immunoSEQ multiplex PCR. The data show about 200,000 clones, with about 86% seen just once and roughly 7.7% held by the top ten. With regard to this clone: Its target is unknown.

The source of this sequence is an adult in good health. V is TRBV5-1 and J is TRBJ2-1; 9 nucleotides agree with TRBD1. The material sequenced was peripheral blood, taken on day 0 of AZD1222 vaccination. The CDR3: CASSLAQGQGINEQFF. CDR3 sequence (DNA): TGCGCCAGCAGCTTGGCCCAGGGACAGGGCATCAATGAGCAGTTCTTC.